The clone carrying this T cell receptor (beta chain) was found a few times. The antigen is undetermined. TCRdb reprocessed the RT-PCR reads via MiXCR and lists one record per CDR3 protein. This sample has around 190,000 distinct CDR3 sequences, with 13% to 15% found just once. The source of the sample is a study of response to subunit inactivated influenza vaccine. Study-level points and caveats: Seasonal influenza vaccination, on each occasion, was suggested by the authors to recruit few new T cells.

The V gene's germline CDR1 is MDHEN and CDR2 SYDVKM. Trimming took 2 bases from V and 0 from J, leaving 5 bases between them. This CDR3 has 15 residues. V and J are TRBV28 and TRBJ2-6; the D is unclear. The TCR originated in a man in his forties or fifties who received an inactivated influenza vaccine. The sequences come from CD8+ T cells sorted from PBMCs, collected 5 days after vaccination. CDR3 region: CASSLTVSGANVLTF. The DNA of the CDR3 is TGTGCCAGCAGTTTAACGGTCTCTGGGGCCAACGTCCTGACTTTC.